Presented here are 14 T cell receptor beta chains from one specimen sequenced in a study of early T cells in non-severe SARS-CoV-2 infection. TCRdb passed the 5' RACE reads through MiXCR, listing each CDR3 protein once. The table shows some 89,000 distinct CDR3 sequences, with 9.5% to 12% occurring only once. The sequences come from whole blood, collected at baseline. The origin of the receptors is an adult who was a healthcare worker with PCR-confirmed SARS-CoV-2 infection or an uninfected control (not recorded which).

In its sample, this clonotype was seen a few times. The J gene is TRBJ1-4, the V gene TRBV18; 7 bases are a match to TRBD1. CDR1 and CDR2 from the germline V gene are KGHSH and LQKENI. This CDR3 region has 15 residues. V lost 0 bases to trimming and J lost 8 bases; unmatched junction nucleotides: 6. CDR3 in amino acids: CASSPPGYRGEKLFF. The CDR3 nucleotides read TGTGCCAGCTCACCACCGGGTTACAGGGGAGAAAAACTGTTTTTT.

This clonotype occurred a few times. The chain has TRBV6-1 and TRBJ1-5, with D perhaps TRBD1 (6 bases). V gave up 3 bases and J gave up 6 bases, with 15 bases separating them. CDR1 and CDR2 from the germline V gene are MNHNS and SASEGT. CDR3 length: 15 residues. CDR3 sequence (DNA): TGTGCCAGCAGTGACACAGGGCCCCGGGGTCAGCCCCAGCATTTT. Translated, it gives CASSDTGPRGQPQHF.

The chain couples TRBV6-6 to TRBJ1-1; possibly TRBD1 for D (5 bases). Trimming took off 5 bases at V and 8 bases at J, with 9 bases between the two ends. Germline V gene data show CDR1 as MNHNY and CDR2 as SVGAGI (reference sequence). There are 11 residues in the CDR3. The CDR3, as DNA: TGTGCCAGCAGTCATCAGGGAGAAGCTTTCTTT. Its translation is CASSHQGEAFF.

In its sample, this clonotype was seen many times. The V call is TRBV20-1, the J call TRBJ2-2; TRBD2 matches at 7 bases. After removal of 3 bases from V and 1 base from J, the junction contained 5 bases not matched to a gene. CDR1 DFQATT and CDR2 SNEGSKA come from the germline V gene (reference sequence). The CDR3 runs 15 residues. CDR3: CSARNPGGNTGELFF. In DNA form, the CDR3 reads TGCAGTGCTAGGAACCCGGGGGGGAACACCGGGGAGCTGTTTTTT.

The V gene is TRBV24-1, the J gene TRBJ2-3, with 12 nucleotides matching TRBD2. The J segment lost 4 bases and the V segment lost 5 bases, leaving 3 bases of the junction unmatched. Germline CDR1 reads KGHDR; CDR2 reads SFDVKD. The CDR3 spans 15 residues. Here the CDR3 DNA reads TGTGCCACCAGTGGGGCTAGCGGGGGGGCAGATACGCAGTATTTT. Protein sequence: CATSGASGGADTQYF.

V and J are TRBV18 and TRBJ2-3; D gene uncertain. Trimming took 2 bases from V and 5 from J, leaving 14 bases between them. Looked up from germline, CDR1 is KGHSH and CDR2 is LQKENI. The CDR3 contains 15 residues. CDR3 sequence reads: CASSPSQVIGDTQYF. In nucleotides, the CDR3 is TGTGCCAGCTCACCATCCCAGGTGATAGGAGATACGCAGTATTTT.

Ten or more counts support this clonotype. This sequence joins TRBV4-2 and TRBJ2-5, with 7 bases matching TRBD1. The CDR3 covers 13 residues. The germline gives CDR1 LGHNA, CDR2 YNFKEQ. Trimming took 3 bases from V and 4 from J; bases not matched to a gene: 2. The DNA for the CDR3 is TGTGCCAGCAGCCATCCAGGGGGAGAGACCCAGTACTTC. It codes for CASSHPGGETQYF.

This clonotype was detected ten times or more. V gene TRBV10-1 combines with J gene TRBJ2-2, with TRBD2 matching over 9 bases. The CDR3 is made up of 16 amino acids. Germline lookup yields CDR1 WNHNN and CDR2 SYGVQD (reference sequence). V trimming: 6 bases; J trimming: 4 bases; junction bases outside the gene matches: 9. CDR3 sequence: CASSPLGTSLTGELFF. In DNA, the CDR3 is TGCGCCAGCAGCCCCTTGGGGACTAGCCTCACCGGGGAGCTGTTTTTT.

The CDR3 protein is CASSRGTGYEQYF. The DNA for the CDR3 is TGTGCCAGCAGCCGGGGGACGGGGTACGAGCAGTACTTC. The V and J genes are TRBV14 and TRBJ2-7, with D perhaps assigned TRBD1 or TRBD2 (5 bases each). The V gene lost 4 bases and the J gene lost 4 bases, with 11 bases spanning the gap. Germline V CDR1 and CDR2: SGHDN, FVKESK. The CDR3 runs 13 residues.

On this clonotype: This may come from a read error, since a much larger clone is one base off. The rearrangement joins TRBV29-1 to TRBJ2-5, with D tentatively TRBD2 (5 bases). The germline V gene has CDR1 SQVTM and CDR2 ANQGSEA. The length of the CDR3 is 13 residues. CDR3 nucleotide sequence: TGCAGCGTTGAAGATATAGGTGGGGAGATCCAGTACTTC. Protein sequence: CSVEDIGGEIQYF.

The V gene is TRBV12-3 or TRBV12-4, the J gene TRBJ2-7; the match to TRBD1 covers 8 bases. After removal of 3 bases from V and 5 bases from J, the junction contained 3 bases not matched to a gene. This CDR3 spans 13 amino acids. CDR3: CASSLGQVHEQYF. The CDR3, as DNA: TGTGCCAGCAGTTTGGGACAGGTCCACGAGCAGTACTTC.

This clonotype was seen only a few times. The chain employs TRBV9 and TRBJ2-3; 8 positions agree with TRBD1. Germline assignment: CDR1 SGDLS and CDR2 YYNGEE. The V segment lost 0 bases and the J segment 1 base; nucleotides outside the gene matches: 7. The CDR3 has 17 amino acids. The CDR3 sequence is CASSVAAGGGGTDTQYF. The CDR3 nucleotides read TGTGCCAGCAGCGTAGCGGCAGGGGGCGGGGGCACAGATACGCAGTATTTT.

This clonotype was seen many times. V and J are TRBV11-2 and TRBJ2-1; D not resolved. The germline V gene encodes CDR1 SGHAT and CDR2 FQNNGV. The V gene lost 3 bases and the J gene lost 5 bases, with 11 bases spanning the gap. The CDR3 is 14 amino acids. As DNA, the CDR3 is TGTGCCAGCAGCTTCGAGACATCAAACAATGAGCAGTTCTTC. Residues: CASSFETSNNEQFF.

This clonotype was detected a few times. The J gene is TRBJ1-5, the V gene TRBV7-8, with 10 bases lining up with TRBD1. This CDR3 has 15 residues. Trimming cost V 5 bases and J 3 bases; bases outside gene matches: 4. Germline CDR1 and CDR2: SGHVS and FQNEAQ. CDR3 coding DNA: TGTGCCAGCAGCCCTGACAGGGGGCTCAATCAGCCCCAGCATTTT. Its protein is CASSPDRGLNQPQHF.